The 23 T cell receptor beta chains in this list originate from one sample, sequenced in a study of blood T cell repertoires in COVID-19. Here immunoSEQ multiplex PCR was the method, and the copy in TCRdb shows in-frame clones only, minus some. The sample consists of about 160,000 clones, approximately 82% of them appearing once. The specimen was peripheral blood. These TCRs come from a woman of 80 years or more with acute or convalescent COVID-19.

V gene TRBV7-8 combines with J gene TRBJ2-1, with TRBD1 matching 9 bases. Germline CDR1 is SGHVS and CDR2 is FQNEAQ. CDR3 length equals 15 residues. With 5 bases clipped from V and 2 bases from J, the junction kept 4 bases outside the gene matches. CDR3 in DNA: TGTGCCAGCAGCACACAGGGGGCAGCCTACAATGAGCAGTTCTTC. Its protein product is CASSTQGAAYNEQFF.

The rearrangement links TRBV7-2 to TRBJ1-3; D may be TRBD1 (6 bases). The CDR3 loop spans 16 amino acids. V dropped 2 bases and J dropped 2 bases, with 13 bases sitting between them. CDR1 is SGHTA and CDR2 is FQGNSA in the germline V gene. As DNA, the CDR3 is TGTGCCAGCAGCTTATTCCCGGACAGCGCTGGAAACACCATATATTTT. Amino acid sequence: CASSLFPDSAGNTIYF.

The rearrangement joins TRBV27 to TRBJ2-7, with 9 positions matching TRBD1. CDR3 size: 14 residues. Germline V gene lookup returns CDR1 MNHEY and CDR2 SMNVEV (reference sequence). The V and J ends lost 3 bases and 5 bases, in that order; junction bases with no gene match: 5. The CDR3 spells CASSFSGQGNEQYF. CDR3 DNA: TGTGCCAGCAGTTTTTCAGGACAGGGGAACGAGCAGTACTTC.

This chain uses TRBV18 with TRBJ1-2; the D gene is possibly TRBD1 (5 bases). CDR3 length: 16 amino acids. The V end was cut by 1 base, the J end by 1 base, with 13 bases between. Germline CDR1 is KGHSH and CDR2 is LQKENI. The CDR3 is CASSPRRGGDNYGYTF. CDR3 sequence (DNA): TGTGCCAGCTCACCACGGCGTGGAGGGGATAACTATGGCTACACCTTC.

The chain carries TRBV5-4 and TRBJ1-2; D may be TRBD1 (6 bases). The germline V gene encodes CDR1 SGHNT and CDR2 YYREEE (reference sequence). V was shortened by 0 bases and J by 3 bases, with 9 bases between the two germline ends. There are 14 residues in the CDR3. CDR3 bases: TGTGCCAGCAGCTTGGCCCAGGGGTACTATGGCTACACCTTC. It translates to CASSLAQGYYGYTF.

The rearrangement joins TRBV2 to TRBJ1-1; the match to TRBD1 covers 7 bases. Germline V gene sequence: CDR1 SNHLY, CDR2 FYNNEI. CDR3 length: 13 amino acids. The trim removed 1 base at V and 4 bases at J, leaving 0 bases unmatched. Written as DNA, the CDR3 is TGTGCCAGCAGTGAAGACAGGGGCACTGAAGCTTTCTTT. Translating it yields CASSEDRGTEAFF. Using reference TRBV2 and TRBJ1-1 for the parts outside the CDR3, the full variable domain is EPEVTQTPSHQVTQMGQEVILRCVPISNHLYFYWYRQILGQKVEFLVSFYNNEISEKSEIFDDQFSVERPDGSNFTLKIRSTKLEDSAMYFCASSEDRGTEAFFGQGTRLTVV.

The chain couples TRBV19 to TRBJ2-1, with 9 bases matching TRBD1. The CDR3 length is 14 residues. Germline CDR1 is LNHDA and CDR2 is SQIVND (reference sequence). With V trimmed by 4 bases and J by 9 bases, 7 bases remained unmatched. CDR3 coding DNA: TGTGCCAGTAGTAGAGGGGGACAGGGCCCTGAGCAGTTCTTC. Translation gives CASSRGGQGPEQFF.

CDR3: CASRVTGEQPQHF. Written as DNA, the CDR3 is TGTGCCAGCAGAGTAACAGGGGAACAGCCCCAGCATTTT. The rearrangement uses TRBV27 and TRBJ1-5; 7 bases map to TRBD1. CDR3 size: 13 residues. Germline assignment: CDR1 MNHEY and CDR2 SMNVEV (reference sequence). The V gene end was trimmed by 6 bases and the J gene end by 7 bases; junction bases not matched to a gene: 6.

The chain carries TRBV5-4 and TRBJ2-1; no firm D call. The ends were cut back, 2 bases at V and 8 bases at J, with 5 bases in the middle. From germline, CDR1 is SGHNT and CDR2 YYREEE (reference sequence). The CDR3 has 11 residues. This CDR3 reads CASSFSDEQFF. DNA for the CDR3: TGTGCCAGCAGCTTCAGCGATGAGCAGTTCTTC. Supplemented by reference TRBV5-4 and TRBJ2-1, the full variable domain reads ETGVTQSPTHLIKTRGQQVTLRCSSQSGHNTVSWYQQALGQGPQFIFQYYREEENGRGNFPPRFSGLQFPNYSSELNVNALELDDSALYLCASSFSDEQFFGPGTRLTVL.

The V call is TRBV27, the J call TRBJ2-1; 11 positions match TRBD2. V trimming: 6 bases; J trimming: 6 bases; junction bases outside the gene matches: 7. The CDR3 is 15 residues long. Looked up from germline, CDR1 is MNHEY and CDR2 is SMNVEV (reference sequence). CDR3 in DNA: TGTGCCAGCAGGTCGGTAGCGGGAGGGCGCAATGAGCAGTTCTTC. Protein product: CASRSVAGGRNEQFF.

The CDR3 sequence is CASRPQEGTSGSTDEQFF. CDR3 DNA sequence: TGTGCCAGCAGGCCTCAGGAAGGGACTAGCGGGAGTACGGATGAGCAGTTCTTC. This chain uses TRBV27 with TRBJ2-1; TRBD2 matches at 14 bases. The CDR3 covers 18 residues. In germline, CDR1 is MNHEY, CDR2 SMNVEV (reference sequence). Losses at the gene ends were 6 bases for V and 8 bases for J; bases not matched to a gene: 15.

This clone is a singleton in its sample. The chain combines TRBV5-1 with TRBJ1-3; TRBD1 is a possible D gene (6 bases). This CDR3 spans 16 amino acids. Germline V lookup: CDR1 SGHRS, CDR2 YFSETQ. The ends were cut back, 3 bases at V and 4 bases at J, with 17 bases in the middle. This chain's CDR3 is CASSSGAGGGGNTIYF. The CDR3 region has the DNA TGCGCCAGCAGCTCCGGTGCGGGGGGCGGAGGAAACACCATATATTTT.

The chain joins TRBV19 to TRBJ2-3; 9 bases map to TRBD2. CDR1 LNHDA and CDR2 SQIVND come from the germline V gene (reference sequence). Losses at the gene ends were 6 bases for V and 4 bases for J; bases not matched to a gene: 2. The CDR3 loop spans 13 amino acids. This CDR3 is CASRAGGADTQYF. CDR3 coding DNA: TGTGCCAGTAGGGCGGGAGGGGCAGATACGCAGTATTTT. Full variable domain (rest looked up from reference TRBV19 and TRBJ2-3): DGGITQSPKYLFRKEGQNVTLSCEQNLNHDAMYWYRQDPGQGLRLIYYSQIVNDFQKGDIAEGYSVSREKKESFPLTVTSAQKNPTAFYLCASRAGGADTQYFGPGTRLTVL.

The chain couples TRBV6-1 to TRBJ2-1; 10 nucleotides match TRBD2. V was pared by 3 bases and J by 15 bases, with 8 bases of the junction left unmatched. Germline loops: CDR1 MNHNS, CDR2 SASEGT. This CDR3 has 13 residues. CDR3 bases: TGTGCCAGCAGTGAGTCCCCTAGCGGGAGACGGTTCTTC. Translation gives CASSESPSGRRFF.

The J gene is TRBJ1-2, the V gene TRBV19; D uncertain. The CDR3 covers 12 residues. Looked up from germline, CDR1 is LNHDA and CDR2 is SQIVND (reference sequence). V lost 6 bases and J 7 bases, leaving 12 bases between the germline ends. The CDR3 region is CASRSGALGYTF. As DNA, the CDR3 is TGTGCCAGTAGATCTGGAGCCCTTGGCTACACCTTC.

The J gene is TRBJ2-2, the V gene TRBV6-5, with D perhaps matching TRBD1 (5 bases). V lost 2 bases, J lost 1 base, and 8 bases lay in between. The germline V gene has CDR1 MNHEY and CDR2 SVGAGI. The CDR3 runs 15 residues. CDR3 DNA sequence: TGTGCCAGCAGTTACGACAGACTGAACACCGGGGAGCTGTTTTTT. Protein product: CASSYDRLNTGELFF.

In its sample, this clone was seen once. The chain's CDR3 is CAISGSQGGAYNSPLHF. The CDR3 bases are TGTGCCATCAGTGGGTCACAGGGGGGCGCCTATAATTCACCCCTCCACTTT. This rearrangement joins TRBV10-3 to TRBJ1-6; TRBD1 aligns across 8 bases. The ends lost 4 bases at V and 2 bases at J; junction bases unmatched: 7. Germline CDR1 and CDR2: ENHRY and SYGVKD. CDR3 length: 17 residues.

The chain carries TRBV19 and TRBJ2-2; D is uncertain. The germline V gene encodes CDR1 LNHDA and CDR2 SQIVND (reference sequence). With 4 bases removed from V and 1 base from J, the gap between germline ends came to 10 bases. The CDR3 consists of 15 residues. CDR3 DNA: TGTGCCAGTAGTACCCGGTCGGGGAACACCGGGGAGCTGTTTTTT. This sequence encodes CASSTRSGNTGELFF.

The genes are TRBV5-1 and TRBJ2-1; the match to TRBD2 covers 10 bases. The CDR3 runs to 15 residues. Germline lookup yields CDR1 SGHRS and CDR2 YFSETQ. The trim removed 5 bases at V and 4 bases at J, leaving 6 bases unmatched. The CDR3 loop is CASSFLAGEYNEQFF. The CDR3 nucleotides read TGCGCCAGCAGTTTTCTAGCGGGGGAATACAATGAGCAGTTCTTC.

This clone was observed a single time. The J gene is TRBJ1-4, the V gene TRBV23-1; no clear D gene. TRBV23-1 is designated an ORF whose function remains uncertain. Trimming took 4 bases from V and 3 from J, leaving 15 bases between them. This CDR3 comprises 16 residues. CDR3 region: CASSLLGYLANEKLFF. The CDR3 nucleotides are TGCGCCAGCAGTCTTCTCGGTTATTTAGCTAATGAAAAACTGTTTTTT.

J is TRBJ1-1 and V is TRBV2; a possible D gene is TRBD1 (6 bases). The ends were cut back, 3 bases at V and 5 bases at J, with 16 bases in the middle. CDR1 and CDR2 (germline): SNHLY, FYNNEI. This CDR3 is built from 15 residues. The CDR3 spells CASSDFGGRGTEAFF. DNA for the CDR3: TGTGCCAGCAGTGATTTTGGGGGGAGGGGGACTGAAGCTTTCTTT.

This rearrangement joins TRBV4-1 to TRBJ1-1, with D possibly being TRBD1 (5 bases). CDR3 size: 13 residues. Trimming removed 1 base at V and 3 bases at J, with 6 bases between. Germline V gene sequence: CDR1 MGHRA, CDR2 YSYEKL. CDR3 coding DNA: TGCGCCAGCAGCCAAGCGGGGGACACTGAAGCTTTCTTT. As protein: CASSQAGDTEAFF.

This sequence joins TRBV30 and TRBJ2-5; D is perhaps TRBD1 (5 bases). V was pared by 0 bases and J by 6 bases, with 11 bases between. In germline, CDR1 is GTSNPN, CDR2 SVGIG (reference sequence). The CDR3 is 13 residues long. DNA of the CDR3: TGTGCCTGGAGTGTCGGCCAGGGAAAGACCCAGTACTTC. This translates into CAWSVGQGKTQYF.